Below, one T cell receptor beta chain is given with its context. Its antigen is as yet unknown. This entry comes from a study of shared clonotypes between healthy human individuals. Libraries were prepared by immunoSEQ multiplex PCR; TCRdb keeps only in-frame clonotypes and omits some of them. The sample records some 2,100,000 clones, 90% to 96% being singletons. Naive CD45RA+ and memory CD45RA-negative subsets were split from CD4+ cells. The CDR3 spans 16 residues. Germline-derived CDR1 and CDR2 are SGHRS and YFSETQ. V lost 6 bases and J lost 6, with 23 bases in between. Whole-study results and caveats: In general, naive subsets displayed greater estimated richness than memory subsets did. Non-shared clonotypes displayed generation probabilities falling below those of clonotypes present in all four donors.

Sequencing input: naive CD4+ T cells sorted from blood. Subset meaning: CD45RA+ positively selected. The rearrangement joins TRBV5-1 to TRBJ2-3; maybe TRBD2 (5 bases). This TCR derives from a man in his late teens or twenties in good health. The CDR3 DNA reads TGCGCCAGCACCTCGACCTTAGACCGGGGAGCGGATACGCAGTATTTT. This gives the protein CASTSTLDRGADTQYF.